The 28 T cell receptor beta chains below come from one sample, sequenced in a study of T cells expressing NK-cell markers. TCRdb reprocessed the 5' RACE reads; each CDR3 protein has one entry and no DNA is given. The sample holds about 440,000 distinct CDR3 sequences. Sequenced: blood T cells: a sorted CD56 or NKG2C T cell subset, CD4+ or CD8+ T cells, or bulk PBMC T cells (not recorded which). Receptors were obtained from a woman between 18 and 70 years old in good health.

This chain connects TRBV5-1 to TRBJ2-7; TCRdb proposes TRBD2, but this gene call is untestable without DNA. The length of the CDR3 is 14 residues. From germline, CDR1 is SGHRS and CDR2 YFSETQ. The CDR3 reads CASSRTSGYELKYF.

The rearrangement uses TRBV25-1 and TRBJ2-5; TCRdb's D call of TRBD2 is untestable without DNA. CDR3 length: 22 amino acids. From germline, CDR1 is MGHDK and CDR2 SYGVNS. The chain's CDR3 is CASSWVRPWLAGGPGLKETQYF.

The chain combines TRBV12-5 with TRBJ2-5. Germline CDR1 LGHNT, CDR2 FRNRAP. There are 13 residues in the CDR3. The CDR3 sequence is CASGISGQETQYF.

The rearrangement joins TRBV5-4 to TRBJ2-2; lacking DNA, the TRBD2 call made by TCRdb goes unchecked. CDR1 SGHNT and CDR2 YYREEE come from the germline V gene (reference sequence). The CDR3 totals 16 residues. CDR3 region: CASSSPSGRGTGELFF.

CDR3 loop: CAISDPGRGETQYF. This sequence joins TRBV10-3 and TRBJ2-5; TCRdb's D call, TRBD1, is unchecked because there is no DNA. Germline CDR1 is ENHRY and CDR2 is SYGVKD. This CDR3 is built from 14 residues.

The rearrangement joins TRBV27 to TRBJ2-1; TCRdb gives TRBD1 as the D gene, but with no DNA this cannot be confirmed. Germline V gene data show CDR1 as MNHEY and CDR2 as SMNVEV (reference sequence). The CDR3 extends over 17 amino acids. The CDR3 sequence: CASSFPTGDAGVVEQFF.

J is TRBJ2-5 and V is TRBV4-2; no DNA is available, so the TRBD2 call from TCRdb remains unchecked. Germline V gene sequence: CDR1 LGHNA, CDR2 YNFKEQ. This CDR3 region has 13 residues. The CDR3 loop reads CASSQVAEETQYF.

This CDR3 reads CASSWRNQGGEGYTF. V and J are TRBV5-4 and TRBJ1-2; TCRdb designates TRBD1, a call that cannot be tested without DNA. The CDR3 runs to 15 residues. Germline CDR1 SGHNT, CDR2 YYREEE (reference sequence).

This chain links TRBV29-1 with TRBJ2-1; no DNA is available, so the TRBD1 call from TCRdb remains unchecked. Looked up from germline, CDR1 is SQVTM and CDR2 is ANQGSEA. The CDR3 length is 11 residues. CDR3 sequence reads: CSGDSYNEQFF.

The chain employs TRBV7-2 and TRBJ1-3; lacking DNA, the TRBD1 call made by TCRdb goes unchecked. CDR1 and CDR2 (germline): SGHTA, FQGNSA. The CDR3 length is 16 residues. CDR3 loop: CASSPMTGISGNTIYF.

This chain uses TRBV12-3 or TRBV12-4 with TRBJ2-5; the D call of TRBD1 rests on TCRdb alone, since no DNA is present to check it. The CDR3 loop spans 16 amino acids. The CDR3 loop is CASSSPWRGVRETQYF.

The chain links TRBV7-2 to TRBJ1-1. The CDR3 is made up of 14 amino acids. The germline V gene encodes CDR1 SGHTA and CDR2 FQGNSA. This CDR3 is CASSLGGENGNAFF.

The J gene is TRBJ1-1, the V gene TRBV12-3 or TRBV12-4; TCRdb gives TRBD1 as the D gene, but with no DNA this cannot be confirmed. CDR3 length equals 15 residues. CDR3 sequence reads: CASSRPQGINTEAFF.

The chain is built from TRBV4-2 and TRBJ2-7. Germline V lookup: CDR1 LGHNA, CDR2 YNFKEQ. The CDR3 covers 13 residues. The CDR3 loop reads CASSPSDLYEQYF.

This sequence joins TRBV12-3 or TRBV12-4 and TRBJ2-3; TCRdb proposes TRBD1, but this gene call is untestable without DNA. This CDR3 contains 16 residues. The CDR3 sequence: CASSPRTAPSTDTQYF.

The rearrangement links TRBV29-1 to TRBJ2-5; lacking DNA, the TRBD2 call made by TCRdb goes unchecked. The length of the CDR3 is 15 residues. Germline-derived CDR1 and CDR2 are SQVTM and ANQGSEA. The CDR3 sequence: CSVAPTSGGVETQYF.

The chain carries TRBV20-1 and TRBJ2-1; the D gene TCRdb calls, TRBD1, cannot be checked with no DNA. This CDR3 spans 12 amino acids. Looked up from germline, CDR1 is DFQATT and CDR2 is SNEGSKA (reference sequence). This CDR3 reads CSSPRTQPGQFF.

This CDR3 is CASSQDPGAGNEQFF. The rearrangement links TRBV4-3 to TRBJ2-1; TCRdb lists TRBD2, though no DNA is available to test this call. Per germline, CDR1 LGHNA and CDR2 YSLEER. This CDR3 has 15 residues.

V gene TRBV5-1 combines with J gene TRBJ2-3. The CDR3 runs 16 residues. The germline gives CDR1 SGHRS, CDR2 YFSETQ. The CDR3 loop reads CASSSGPQAYLDTQYF.

CDR3 sequence reads: CASSPDRAGRDSNQPQHF. The chain joins TRBV6-2 or TRBV6-3 to TRBJ1-5; TCRdb proposes TRBD1, but this gene call is untestable without DNA. CDR1 and CDR2 from the germline V gene are MNHEY and SVGEGT. The CDR3 spans 18 residues.

This chain uses TRBV28 with TRBJ1-1; TCRdb designates TRBD1, a call that cannot be tested without DNA. The CDR3 contains 14 residues. CDR1 and CDR2 (germline): MDHEN, SYDVKM. The CDR3: CASSLIQGAAEAFF. The full variable domain, rest sourced from reference TRBV28 and TRBJ1-1, is DVKVTQSSRYLVKRTGEKVFLECVQDMDHENMFWYRQDPGLGLRLIYFSYDVKMKEKGDIPEGYSVSREKKERFSLILESASTNQTSMYLCASSLIQGAAEAFFGQGTRLTVV.

V usage is TRBV19 and J usage is TRBJ2-6; TCRdb's D call of TRBD2 is untestable without DNA. Germline V gene lookup returns CDR1 LNHDA and CDR2 SQIVND (reference sequence). The CDR3 extends over 16 amino acids. The chain's CDR3 is CASSMGRLSGANVLTF.

The chain recombines TRBV29-1 with TRBJ2-5; TCRdb gives TRBD1 as the D gene, but with no DNA this cannot be confirmed. Germline CDR1 is SQVTM and CDR2 is ANQGSEA. The CDR3 totals 15 residues. CDR3 sequence: CSVTTSRGRRETQYF.

This chain links TRBV5-8 with TRBJ2-3; TCRdb designates TRBD1, a call that cannot be tested without DNA. The length of the CDR3 is 12 residues. Germline V gene sequence: CDR1 SGHTS, CDR2 YDEGEE. CDR3 amino acids: CRAGASTDTQYF. Using reference TRBV5-8 and TRBJ2-3 for the parts outside the CDR3, the full variable domain is EAGVTQSPTHLIKTRGQQATLRCSPISGHTSVYWYQQALGLGLQFLLWYDEGEERNRGNFPPRFSGRQFPNYSSELNVNALELEDSALYLCRAGASTDTQYFGPGTRLTVL.

J is TRBJ2-2 and V is TRBV30; TCRdb's D call, TRBD2, is unchecked because there is no DNA. CDR3 length: 14 residues. Germline CDR1 reads GTSNPN; CDR2 reads SVGIG (reference sequence). This CDR3 reads CAVAGTTNTGELFF.

CDR3 protein: CASRSAGTGKTEAFF. The chain is built from TRBV5-1 and TRBJ1-1; absent DNA, TCRdb's TRBD1 call cannot be checked. Germline V gene lookup returns CDR1 SGHRS and CDR2 YFSETQ. This CDR3 comprises 15 residues.

The rearrangement joins TRBV10-3 to TRBJ2-5; the D call of TRBD1 rests on TCRdb alone, since no DNA is present to check it. The germline CDR1 and CDR2 sequences are ENHRY and SYGVKD. This CDR3 contains 12 residues. Here the CDR3 reads CAIGDPGETQYF.

The rearrangement links TRBV6-5 to TRBJ2-2; there is no DNA to check the TCRdb D call of TRBD1. This CDR3 is 15 amino acids long. CDR1 and CDR2 from the germline V gene are MNHEY and SVGAGI. Here the CDR3 reads CASSYGTENTGELFF.